Listed here are 25 T cell receptor beta chains from one sample, sequenced in a study of blood T cell repertoires in COVID-19 (dated by TCRdb to the early 2020s). Library preparation employed the immunoSEQ multiplex PCR assay. TCRdb re-hosts the immuneACCESS table, in-frame sequences only. Its copies lack some clones; in the studies checked, an unresolved V gene accounts for under half of them, and the cause for the rest is not known. Counted in this sample were 110,000 or so clones; more than 70% of them appeared once. The top ten hold 3.9% of the sample. The sequenced material came from peripheral blood. Every receptor here comes from a man aged 55-75 years with acute or convalescent COVID-19.

The V call is TRBV6-2 or TRBV6-3, the J call TRBJ1-2; TRBD1 matches 8 bases. This CDR3 has 15 residues. Germline V gives CDR1 MNHEY, CDR2 SVGEGT. J lost 2 bases, V lost 5 bases, and 7 bases had no gene match. CDR3 residues: CASSTPAGGNYGYTF. CDR3 DNA sequence: TGTGCCAGCAGTACCCCGGCAGGGGGCAACTATGGCTACACCTTC.

This clone has more than one count but fewer than ten. V usage is TRBV7-3 and J usage is TRBJ2-1, with TRBD2 as a possible D gene (6 bases). This CDR3 region has 13 residues. Trimming cost V 6 bases and J 4 bases, with 10 bases left between them. Per germline, CDR1 SGHTA and CDR2 FQGTGA. CDR3 sequence (DNA): TGTGCCAGCAGGCCGGCGGGATACAATGAGCAGTTCTTC. Its translation: CASRPAGYNEQFF.

The chain has TRBV19 and TRBJ1-2, with TRBD1 matching over 9 bases. Looked up from germline, CDR1 is LNHDA and CDR2 is SQIVND (reference sequence). After removal of 5 bases from V and 6 bases from J, the junction contained 13 bases not matched to a gene. The length of the CDR3 is 16 residues. The chain's CDR3 is CASSAPTGGLLDGYTF. The CDR3 nucleotides are TGTGCCAGTAGTGCCCCCACAGGGGGCCTACTGGATGGCTACACCTTC.

This clone has just a few counts. The rearrangement uses TRBV7-2 and TRBJ2-7; 9 positions match TRBD1. Looked up from germline, CDR1 is SGHTA and CDR2 is FQGNSA. V shed 5 bases, J shed 5 bases, and the junction held 10 bases outside the gene matches. The CDR3 has 15 residues. CDR3 DNA: TGTGCCAGCAGCATAGATCACGGGACAGGGAACGAGCAGTACTTC. Its translation is CASSIDHGTGNEQYF.

The V gene is TRBV5-4, the J gene TRBJ2-4, with 7 bases identical to TRBD1. V lost 2 bases and J lost 3; bases outside the gene matches: 8. The germline CDR1 and CDR2 sequences are SGHNT and YYREEE (reference sequence). The CDR3 spans 16 residues. In DNA, the CDR3 is TGTGCCAGCAGCTTAGGGGGCTCGCGAAACAAAAACATTCAGTACTTC. Translated: CASSLGGSRNKNIQYF.

This clone appeared a single time. The chain uses TRBV29-1 and TRBJ2-2; D not resolved. Germline CDR1 is SQVTM and CDR2 is ANQGSEA. V was clipped by 4 bases and J by 4 bases, with 19 bases between them. This CDR3 contains 16 residues. The DNA for the CDR3 is TGCAGCGTTGTTTCAGTGACCCATTCGGGCACCGGGGAGCTGTTTTTT. Translated: CSVVSVTHSGTGELFF.

The chain carries TRBV29-1 and TRBJ2-4; 8 bases are shared with TRBD1. From germline, CDR1 is SQVTM and CDR2 ANQGSEA. CDR3 length equals 15 residues. Losses at the gene ends were 6 bases for V and 9 bases for J; bases not matched to a gene: 16. Here the CDR3 reads CSVHSLGTGQGIQYF. The CDR3 DNA follows: TGCAGCGTCCATAGTTTGGGGACAGGACAAGGCATTCAGTACTTC.

V and J are TRBV9 and TRBJ1-1; TRBD1 matches at 10 bases. CDR1 and CDR2 from the germline V gene are SGDLS and YYNGEE. V gave up 6 bases and J gave up 0 bases; unmatched junction bases: 5. The CDR3 runs 15 residues. The CDR3 reads CASTLGQGVNTEAFF. DNA for the CDR3: TGTGCCAGCACCCTCGGACAGGGGGTGAACACTGAAGCTTTCTTT.

J is TRBJ2-1 and V is TRBV6-2 or TRBV6-3; TRBD2 is a possible D gene (6 bases). With 6 bases removed from V and 7 bases from J, the gap between germline ends came to 16 bases. Germline CDR1 reads MNHEY; CDR2 reads SVGEGT. The CDR3 runs to 14 residues. This CDR3 reads CASSPRRASNEQFF. The CDR3 nucleotides are TGTGCCAGCAGCCCCCGGAGGGCCTCAAATGAGCAGTTCTTC.

This chain links TRBV10-3 with TRBJ2-5, with 9 nucleotides matching TRBD1. The germline V gene has CDR1 ENHRY and CDR2 SYGVKD. The CDR3 totals 13 residues. V gave up 7 bases and J gave up 1 base; unmatched junction bases: 1. The CDR3 region has the DNA TGTGCCATCAAGGACAGGGGCCAAGAGACCCAGTACTTC. Protein sequence: CAIKDRGQETQYF.

J is TRBJ2-5 and V is TRBV2, with a weak D call TRBD1 (6 bases). V shed 3 bases and J shed 3 bases, with 11 bases lying between them. The CDR3 is made up of 14 amino acids. In germline, CDR1 is SNHLY, CDR2 FYNNEI. The CDR3 spells CASSEVRDKETQYF. CDR3 DNA sequence: TGTGCCAGCAGTGAGGTCCGGGACAAAGAGACCCAGTACTTC.

The chain has TRBV24-1 and TRBJ2-7; the D gene is possibly TRBD1 (6 bases). In germline, CDR1 is KGHDR, CDR2 SFDVKD. The CDR3 has 13 residues. V was pared by 4 bases and J by 3 bases, with 9 bases between. The CDR3 DNA reads TGTGCCACCAGTGAGGGGGCTTACTACGAGCAGTACTTC. It yields the protein CATSEGAYYEQYF.

A note on this clone: The junction does not match germline at one end; this may be a read error. The chain recombines TRBV18 with TRBJ1-1; 7 bases match TRBD1. The CDR3 spans 13 residues. Germline V lookup: CDR1 KGHSH, CDR2 LQKENI. The chain's CDR3 is CASSQGANNEAFF. The CDR3 DNA reads as TGTGCCAGCTCACAGGGGGCGAACAATGAAGCTTTCTTT.

The chain links TRBV6-5 to TRBJ1-1; D not resolved. CDR1 and CDR2 from the germline V gene are MNHEY and SVGAGI. V lost 5 bases and J 8 bases, leaving 18 bases between the germline ends. This CDR3 has 14 amino acids. The CDR3 region is CASSLLTEGGEAFF. The CDR3 DNA follows: TGTGCCAGCAGTCTACTAACTGAGGGTGGCGAAGCTTTCTTT.

The V gene is TRBV3-1 (or the pseudogene TRBV3-2), the J gene TRBJ2-2; tentative D call: TRBD1 (6 bases). The CDR3 is 13 residues long. Germline CDR1 and CDR2: LGHDT and YNNKEL (reference sequence). V lost 8 bases and J lost 2, with 9 bases in between. CDR3: CASGTLNTGELFF. The CDR3 bases are TGTGCCAGCGGGACACTCAACACCGGGGAGCTGTTTTTT.

This chain connects TRBV7-9 to TRBJ2-1; 7 positions agree with TRBD1. Germline-derived CDR1 and CDR2 are SEHNR and FQNEAQ (reference sequence). This CDR3 has 13 residues. Germline trimming cut 3 bases from V and 4 bases from J; bases unmatched to any gene: 0. CDR3 sequence: CASSLGQYNEQFF. CDR3 in DNA: TGTGCCAGCAGCTTGGGACAGTACAATGAGCAGTTCTTC.

The chain has TRBV7-3 and TRBJ2-2; 8 bases line up with TRBD1. The CDR3 has 15 residues. Germline CDR1 is SGHTA and CDR2 is FQGTGA. Losses at the gene ends were 5 bases for V and 3 bases for J; bases not matched to a gene: 5. CDR3 sequence reads: CASSRQGSDTGELFF. The CDR3 nucleotides read TGTGCCAGCAGCCGACAGGGGTCGGACACCGGGGAGCTGTTTTTT.

The chain links TRBV18 to TRBJ2-3; no firm D call. V lost 2 bases and J 4 bases, leaving 10 bases between the germline ends. This CDR3 comprises 14 residues. CDR1 and CDR2 from the germline V gene are KGHSH and LQKENI. The CDR3 is CASSPSSFPDTQYF. Here the CDR3 DNA reads TGTGCCAGCTCACCATCGAGTTTCCCAGATACGCAGTATTTT.

The V and J genes are TRBV13 and TRBJ2-1; D gene uncertain. The CDR3 spans 15 residues. Germline CDR1 is PRHDT and CDR2 is FYEKMQ (reference sequence). Deletions cut 3 bases from V and 6 bases from J, with 15 bases between. CDR3 residues: CASSLGQAKFNEQFF. Written as DNA, the CDR3 is TGTGCCAGCAGCTTGGGCCAGGCAAAATTCAATGAGCAGTTCTTC.

This clone was detected once. The chain employs TRBV9 and TRBJ2-2; D is ambiguous. CDR1 is SGDLS and CDR2 is YYNGEE in the germline V gene. The V end lost 4 bases, the J end lost 8 bases, and 9 bases lay between the germline ends. This CDR3 contains 12 residues. CDR3 coding DNA: TGTGCCAGCAGCCCAAGAGATGGGGAGCTGTTTTTT. This codes for CASSPRDGELFF.

The chain recombines TRBV6-5 with TRBJ2-7; TRBD1 is a possible D gene (6 bases). The CDR3 totals 11 residues. Per the germline V gene, CDR1 is MNHEY and CDR2 is SVGAGI. V was shortened by 8 bases and J by 4 bases, with 9 bases between the two germline ends. CDR3 DNA sequence: TGTGCCAGCGGTACAGGGTACGAGCAGTACTTC. Amino acid sequence: CASGTGYEQYF.

Points on this clone: A read error may account for a junction end that differs from germline. The genes are TRBV7-7 and TRBJ2-1; 14 positions agree with TRBD2. The CDR3 totals 16 residues. Germline V gene sequence: CDR1 SSHAT, CDR2 FNYEAQ (reference sequence). CDR3 DNA sequence: TGTGCTAGCAGCCCAGGGGGGACTAGCGGGGGCAATGAGCAGTTCTTC. This encodes CASSPGGTSGGNEQFF.

The V call is TRBV27, the J call TRBJ1-5; D not resolved. Germline assignment: CDR1 MNHEY and CDR2 SMNVEV (reference sequence). The V and J ends lost 3 bases and 2 bases respectively, with 11 bases between them. The CDR3 runs to 15 residues. Here the CDR3 DNA reads TGTGCCAGCAGTTTCAGGATGCAGGGCAATCAGCCCCAGCATTTT. Translating gives CASSFRMQGNQPQHF.

The chain carries TRBV27 and TRBJ2-3; 10 bases are a match to TRBD2. Germline V gene lookup returns CDR1 MNHEY and CDR2 SMNVEV (reference sequence). The J segment lost 0 bases and the V segment lost 7 bases, leaving 7 bases of the junction unmatched. The CDR3 totals 16 residues. CDR3 protein: CASTLGLAESTDTQYF. Here the CDR3 DNA reads TGTGCCAGCACCCTCGGACTAGCGGAGAGCACAGATACGCAGTATTTT.

This clone was found a few times. The gene calls are TRBV6-2 or TRBV6-3 and TRBJ1-5; TRBD1 matches 10 bases. J gave up 2 bases and V 5 bases, and 6 bases lay outside the gene matches. The CDR3 has 16 amino acids. Germline loops: CDR1 MNHEY, CDR2 SVGEGT. The CDR3: CASSGQGGGGNQPQHF. The CDR3 nucleotides are TGTGCCAGCAGTGGACAGGGGGGTGGTGGCAATCAGCCCCAGCATTTT.